Listed here is a single T cell receptor beta chain. This clonotype was seen many times. The antigen it binds to is not known. Per-base qualities were not stored, and no clone one base away is much larger. The data were obtained in a study of read filtering for tumor transcriptome and immune sequencing (dated by TCRdb to the early 2020s). General notes on the study: The cohort was composed of more than 16 male and 13 to 15 female patients, with a mean age of approximately 62 years and an age range of about 45 to 90. Under revised international staging, 8 or 9 patients fell into R-ISS I, 15 to 20 into R-ISS II and roughly 7 into R-ISS III. After DNase treatment, whole-transcriptome libraries were prepared using the TruSeq RNA Access Library Prep Kit. Per sample, about 3.5 to 11 million TCR-region mapped reads were obtained with IR-seq, compared with only about 80 to 1273 with RNA-seq. Using the same bone marrow samples, the study ran both targeted immune repertoire sequencing and bulk whole-transcriptome sequencing and then compared the TCR repertoires from each method. One of the main goals was to work out a read-filtering strategy for immune repertoire data, in particular whether clonotypes backed by only a single read should be removed. What the study reported, not specific to this receptor: IR-seq captured clonotypes at much higher depth and more reliably than RNA-seq, and smaller IR-seq throughput sufficed to identify most shared clonotypes. The sorted CD138-negative fraction was composed of a mixed bone marrow immune population rather than of purified T cells. Removing single-read clonotypes increased the correlation between IR-seq and RNA-seq shared clonotype proportions. In IR-seq, 80% to 85% of clonotypes but approximately 3.6% of total reads were represented by single-read clonotypes, whereas in RNA-seq, approximately 70% of clonotypes and approximately 44% of reads were represented by single-read clonotypes.

Bone marrow was sampled from every patient at the time of active disease. Ficoll-Hypaque density gradient centrifugation was used to isolate bone marrow mononuclear cells. To remove myeloma plasma cells, the cells were labeled with CD138 magnetic microbeads on a MACS separator, and CD138-negative cells were then collected by negative selection. Flow cytometry with CD138 antibodies on an Attune NxT was used to check how pure the isolated cells were. Total RNA was extracted with TRIzol reagent and quantified with a NanoDrop spectrophotometer. For each patient, the CD138-negative bone marrow sample underwent paired RNA-seq and IR-seq. Starting from 400 ng RNA, TCR libraries were constructed with the Immunoverse kit using molecular barcoded adaptors that cover the alpha/delta and beta/gamma chains. TCR library preparation used the same RNA that was used for transcriptome sequencing. Sequencing of the TCR libraries was done on an Illumina HiSeq 4000 with 2 x 150 cycles. The original methods were these. Using MiXCR, which included quality filtering and error correction, TCR reads were aligned to human V, D, J and C references and then assembled into CDR3 clonotypes. The tcR package in R was used to analyze clonotype counts and gene usage diversity. Raw mapping reads were checked after the RNA-seq reads had been mapped by STAR aligner version 2.5.3a onto the human GRCh37 genome. To test the effect of sequencing depth on detected clonotypes, IR-seq fastq files were randomly downsampled using Seqtk 1.3. TCRdb took the public reads, trimmed them with fastp at Q25, ran MiXCR for clone calling and kept in-frame beta chains. Every distinct CDR3 protein forms one entry, paired with its most common genes and DNA. Clone size and V and J calls follow TCRdb, not the original study. In all, the sample holds about 86,000 distinct CDR3 sequences, and 9% to 15% of those were seen once. Of the sample, 15% falls within the top ten clones.

The CDR3, from cysteine to phenylalanine, totals 15 residues. The read is trimmed to its CDR3 DNA, 45 bases read in frame from base 1. From a lookup of the germline V gene, CDR1 and CDR2 are SQVTM and ANQGSEA. V and J are trimmed by 3 bases and 2 bases, and the gene matches miss 5 bases of the junction. The rearranged chain carries TRBV29-1 and TRBJ1-4; TRBD1 agrees with 8 junctional bases. The source material was a population of CD138-negative cells sorted from bone marrow. The meaning of the sample's cell subset or site label: bone marrow mononuclear cells depleted of CD138+ plasma/myeloma cells by negative magnetic selection. The receptor was derived from a donor at least 40 years old with multiple myeloma. The CDR3 region: CSVEVNRGTNEKLFF. The DNA sequence is TGCAGCGTTGAGGTGAACAGGGGGACTAATGAAAAACTGTTTTTT.